This T cell receptor beta chain emerged from a study of T cell responses to AZD1222 COVID-19 vaccine. Regarding this clone: Its cognate antigen is unknown.

This table comes from immunoSEQ multiplex PCR, and its TCRdb copy is limited to in-frame clones, with some not included. The sample has 140,000 to 150,000 clones, roughly 90% seen once. The germline V gene has CDR1 LNHNV and CDR2 YYDKDF (reference sequence). Trimming removed 0 bases from V and 7 bases from J, with 15 bases in between. This CDR3 is 15 amino acids long. Study-level results: Baseline seropositivity characterized only six AZD1222 recipients.

The TCR comes from an adult who received the AZD1222 COVID-19 vaccine. The chain recombines TRBV15 with TRBJ1-1; D unresolved. Sequences were derived from peripheral blood, sampled 28 days after the second AZD1222 dose. CDR3 loop: CATSRDINGYVEAFF. Written as DNA, the CDR3 is TGTGCCACCAGCAGAGATATAAACGGTTATGTTGAAGCTTTCTTT.